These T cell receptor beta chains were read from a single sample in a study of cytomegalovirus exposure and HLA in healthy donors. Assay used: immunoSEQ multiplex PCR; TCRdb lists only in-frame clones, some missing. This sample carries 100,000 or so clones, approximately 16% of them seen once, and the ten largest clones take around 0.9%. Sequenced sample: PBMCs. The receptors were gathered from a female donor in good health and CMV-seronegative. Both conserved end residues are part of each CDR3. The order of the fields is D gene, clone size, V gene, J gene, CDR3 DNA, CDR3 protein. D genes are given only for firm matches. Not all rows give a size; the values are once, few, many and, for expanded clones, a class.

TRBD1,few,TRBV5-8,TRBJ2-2,TGTGCCAGCAGCTTTCTACCGGGACAGAGGATCACCGGGGAGCTGTTTTTT,CASSFLPGQRITGELFF
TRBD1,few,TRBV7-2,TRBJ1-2,TGTGCCAGCAACACCCGAGGGGGACAGGGGGGCTATGGCTACACCTTC,CASNTRGGQGGYGYTF
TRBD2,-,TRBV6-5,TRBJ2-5,TGTGCCAGCAGGACCCGTTCGGGGGGAGAGACCCAGTACTTC,CASRTRSGGETQYF
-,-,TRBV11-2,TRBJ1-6,TGTGCCAGCAGCTTAGGCGCGGAGAATTCACCCCTCCACTTT,CASSLGAENSPLHF
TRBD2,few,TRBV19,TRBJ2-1,TGTGCCAGTAGTATGACTAGCGGGGGTTTCAATGAGCAGTTCTTC,CASSMTSGGFNEQFF
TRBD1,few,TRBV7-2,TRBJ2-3,TGTGCCAGCAGCTTCGGACAGGGGAGAATGACAGATACGCAGTATTTT,CASSFGQGRMTDTQYF
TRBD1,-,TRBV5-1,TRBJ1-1,TGCGCCAGCAGCCCGGACAGGGTGGGCACTGAAGCTTTCTTT,CASSPDRVGTEAFF
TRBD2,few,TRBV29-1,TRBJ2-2,TGCAGCGCTCTAGCGGGAAGTACCGGGGAGCTGTTTTTT,CSALAGSTGELFF
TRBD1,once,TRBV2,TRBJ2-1,TGTGCCAGCATCCGGACAGGGGGCGACTATGAGCAGTTCTTC,CASIRTGGDYEQFF
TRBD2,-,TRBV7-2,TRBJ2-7,TGTGCCAGCAGCTACCCGGGACTAGCGGGGTTATCAAGTTCCTACGAGCAGTACTTC,CASSYPGLAGLSSSYEQYF
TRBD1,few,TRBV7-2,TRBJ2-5,TGTGCCAGCAGCTCGACAGGGCCGGAGACCCAGTACTTC,CASSSTGPETQYF
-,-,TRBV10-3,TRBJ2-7,TGTGCCCATGGGGGCGGGAGCTCCTACGAGCAGTACTTC,CAHGGGSSYEQYF
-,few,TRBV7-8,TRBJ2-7,TGTGCCAGCAGCCTAGGGCCTCTTTACGAGCAGTACTTC,CASSLGPLYEQYF
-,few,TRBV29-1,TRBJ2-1,TGCGGCGTTGTAGGTGACTCCCGCAATGAGCAGTTCTTC,CGVVGDSRNEQFF
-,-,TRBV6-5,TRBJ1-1,TGTGCCAGCAGTTTCCGCTTAAGGAGTAACACTGAAGCTTTCTTT,CASSFRLRSNTEAFF
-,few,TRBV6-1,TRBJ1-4,TGTGCCAGCAGTGAAGCCCGGGGTGTTGAAAAACTGTTTTTT,CASSEARGVEKLFF
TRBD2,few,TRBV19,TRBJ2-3,TGTGCCAGTAGTAGAACAGCGGGGACCGGCCCAGATACGCAGTATTTT,CASSRTAGTGPDTQYF
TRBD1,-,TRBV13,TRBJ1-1,TGTGCCAGCAGCCTGGGACAGGGACGAACGGACACTGAAGCTTTCTTT,CASSLGQGRTDTEAFF
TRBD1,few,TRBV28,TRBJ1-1,TGTGCCAGCAGATCATTTCGCAGGGGGTTGAACACTGAAGCTTTCTTT,CASRSFRRGLNTEAFF
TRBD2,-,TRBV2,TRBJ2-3,TGTGCCAGCAGTGAGACTAGCGCCCTCACAGATACGCAGTATTTT,CASSETSALTDTQYF
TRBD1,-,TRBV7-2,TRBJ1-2,TGTGCCAGCAGCTTAAAGGGACAGGGGACGCTATTTCCCTATGGCTACACCTTC,CASSLKGQGTLFPYGYTF
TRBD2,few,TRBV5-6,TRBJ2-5,TGTGCCAGCAGCTTGGGGGCGGGGGTAGAGACCCAGTACTTC,CASSLGAGVETQYF
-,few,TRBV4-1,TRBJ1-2,TGCGCCAGCAGCCAAGGAGCGGGCTCGGAAGGCTACACCTTC,CASSQGAGSEGYTF
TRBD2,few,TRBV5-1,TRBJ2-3,TGCGCCAGCAGCCTAGGACTAGCCCCAGATACGCAGTATTTT,CASSLGLAPDTQYF
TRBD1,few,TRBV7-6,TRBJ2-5,TGTGCCAGCAGCTTATTCACAGGGGTCGAAGAGACCCAGTACTTC,CASSLFTGVEETQYF
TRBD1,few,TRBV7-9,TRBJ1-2,TGTGCCAGCAGCCCACCGCGGGGACAGGGGTTAGACTATGGCTACACCTTC,CASSPPRGQGLDYGYTF
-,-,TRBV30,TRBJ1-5,TGTGCCTGGAGACCAGGGGGCAATCAGCCCCAGCATTTT,CAWRPGGNQPQHF
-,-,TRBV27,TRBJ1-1,TGTGCCAGCAGTTCCCTTGGGAGGGGCCTTAACATTGAAGCTTTCTTT,CASSSLGRGLNIEAFF
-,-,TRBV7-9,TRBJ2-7,TGTGCCAGCAGCTTAGCCCAATACGAGCAGTACTTC,CASSLAQYEQYF
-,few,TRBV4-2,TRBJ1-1,TGTGCCAGCAGCCAAGATGAGGGAATATCGAACACTGAAGCTTTCTTT,CASSQDEGISNTEAFF
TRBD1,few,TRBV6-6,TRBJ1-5,TGTGCCAGCAGTTACGGGTTACAGGGGGATTATCAGCCCCAGCATTTT,CASSYGLQGDYQPQHF
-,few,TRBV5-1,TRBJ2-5,TGCGCCAGCAGAGGACTAAAAGAGACCCAGTACTTC,CASRGLKETQYF
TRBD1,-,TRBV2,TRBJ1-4,TGTGCCAGCAGGCTTGACAGGGCAAGGAATGAAAAACTGTTTTTT,CASRLDRARNEKLFF
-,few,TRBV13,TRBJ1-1,TGTGCCAGTATAGCCTTAAGGAACACTGAAGCTTTCTTT,CASIALRNTEAFF
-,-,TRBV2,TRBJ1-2,TGTGCCAGCAGTGAAGGTGACAGAGAAAGCTATGGCTACACCTTC,CASSEGDRESYGYTF
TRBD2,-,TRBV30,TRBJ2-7,TGTGCCTGGAGACTGACGGGACTAGCAATCGAGCAGTACTTC,CAWRLTGLAIEQYF
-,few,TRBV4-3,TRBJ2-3,TGCGCCAGCAGCCAAGATAGGATGGTCGCAGGGGGGACAGATACGCAGTATTTT,CASSQDRMVAGGTDTQYF
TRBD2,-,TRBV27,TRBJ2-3,TGTGCCAGCAGCGGACTAGCGGCGTCGGATACGCAGTATTTT,CASSGLAASDTQYF
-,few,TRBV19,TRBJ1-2,TGTGCCAGTAGCACCACCCCCCCGGGGTACTATGGCTACACCTTC,CASSTTPPGYYGYTF
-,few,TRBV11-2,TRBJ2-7,TGTGCCAGCAGCTCATGGGGGGGCCAAACCTACGAGCAGTACTTC,CASSSWGGQTYEQYF
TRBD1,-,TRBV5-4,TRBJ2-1,TGTGCCAGCAGCGCCGGGACAGGGAGGTGGCAGTTCTTC,CASSAGTGRWQFF
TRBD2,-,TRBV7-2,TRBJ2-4,TGTGCCAGCAGCTTCCCCCAGCGGGAGTTAACCAAAAACATTCAGTACTTC,CASSFPQRELTKNIQYF
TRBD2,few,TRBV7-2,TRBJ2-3,TGTGCCAGCAGCTTACTAGCGGGGGGGACCACAGATACGCAGTATTTT,CASSLLAGGTTDTQYF
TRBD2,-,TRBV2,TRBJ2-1,TGTGCCAGCAGTGCCAGCGGGAGCTCCTACAATGAGCAGTTCTTC,CASSASGSSYNEQFF
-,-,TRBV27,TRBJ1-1,TGTGCCAGCAGCGACAGGTTACCTGAAGCTTTCTTT,CASSDRLPEAFF
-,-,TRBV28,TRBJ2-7,TGTGCCAGCCTTCGGGGGGCCTCAACCCAGTCCGAGCAGTACTTC,CASLRGASTQSEQYF
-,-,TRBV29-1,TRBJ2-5,TGCAGCTTCTGCGAGGGAGGACAGGCGACCCAGTACTTC,CSFCEGGQATQYF
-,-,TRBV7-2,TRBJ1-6,TGTGCCAGCAGCCGGACAGCGGGAAATTCACCCCTCCACTTT,CASSRTAGNSPLHF
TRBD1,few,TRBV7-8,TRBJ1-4,TGTGCCAGCAGCTCACAGGGGGCTGGGGAAAAACTGTTTTTT,CASSSQGAGEKLFF
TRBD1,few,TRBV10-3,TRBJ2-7,TGTGCCATCAGTGCAAGGACAGGGGACGAGCAGTACTTC,CAISARTGDEQYF
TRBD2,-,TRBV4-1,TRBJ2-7,TGCGCCAGCAGCCCCGGGAGGGGTTCCTACGAGCAGTACTTC,CASSPGRGSYEQYF
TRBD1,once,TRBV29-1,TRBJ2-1,TGCAGCGTTGAAGTTGGGACAGGGTATGGTGAGCAGTTCTTC,CSVEVGTGYGEQFF
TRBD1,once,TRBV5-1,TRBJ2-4,TGCGCCAGCAGCTCCGGACAGGGCCTGGACATTCAGTACTTC,CASSSGQGLDIQYF
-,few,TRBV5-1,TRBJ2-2,TGCGCCAGCAGCTTCGACTATAACACCGGGGAGCTGTTTTTT,CASSFDYNTGELFF